This T cell receptor (beta chain) was found in a study of shared clonotypes between healthy human individuals. As for the study in general: A couple of women and a few men aged 18 to 49 served as donors. Study findings and constraints: An anticipated effect of sequencing depth on clonotype sharing among donors was recognized. Naive subsets tended to show greater estimated richness than memory subsets.

This CDR3 is built from 13 residues. Trimming removed 5 bases at V and 2 bases at J, with 9 bases between. Germline V CDR1 and CDR2: MNHNS, SASEGT. Samples underwent the assay at deep level. Clones were sequenced by immunoSEQ multiplex PCR, and TCRdb holds only the in-frame ones, with some missing. The table has approximately 600,000 clones, around 96% seen once. Concerning this clone: Its matching antigen is unknown.

Naivety among CD8 cells was defined by CD45RO negativity and positive CCR7 selection, thereby excluding terminally differentiated effector memory CD45RA+ cells. The chain carries TRBV6-1 and TRBJ1-2; D is ambiguous. The receptor was isolated from a woman in her 30s in good health. Material for sequencing was naive CD8+ T cells sorted from blood. CDR3 sequence: CASSPTANYGYTF. CDR3 bases: TGTGCCAGCAGTCCCACAGCCAACTATGGCTACACCTTC.